The clone carrying this T cell receptor beta chain was found once. The CDR3 is made up of 15 amino acids. V was cut by 0 bases and J by 1 base, with 6 bases left in between. Germline CDR1 LGHNA, CDR2 YNFKEQ. This record comes from a study of control samples from healthy donors and cancer patients. The assay was immunoSEQ multiplex PCR, and TCRdb's table has in-frame clones only and misses some. The profile shows some 120,000 clones, around 91% of them singletons. The TCR comes from a woman aged 50 to 60 with colorectal cancer. The chain has TRBV4-2 and TRBJ1-4; D is uncertain. The sequenced sample was PBMCs. CDR3 bases: TGTGCCAGCAGCCAAGATCCCGGAACTAATGAAAAACTGTTTTTT. This codes for CASSQDPGTNEKLFF.